A single sample gave rise to the 5 T cell receptor beta chains below, sequenced in a study of regulatory T cells in long-lasting Graves disease. Assembly of TCR beta libraries relied on iRepertoire HTBI primers together with Arm-PCR of CDR3 regions. TCRdb processed the multiplex PCR reads anew with MiXCR; each CDR3 protein has one entry. The profile shows about 470,000 distinct CDR3 sequences, more than 20% of them singletons. Indicated time point: persistent/refractory GD, antithyroid drugs over 5 years with positive TRAb. There was RNA extracted from PBMCs, and the TCR library was made from it. Sequencing was performed on peripheral blood mononuclear cells (PBMCs), taken when the disease was refractory, from a patient treated with antithyroid drugs. All receptors come from a female donor with Graves disease.

This clonotype has at least ten counts. The rearrangement uses TRBV6-5 and TRBJ1-2; D might be TRBD1 (6 bases). The CDR3 is 14 amino acids. The V end was cut by 0 bases, the J end by 8 bases, with 13 bases between. Germline-derived CDR1 and CDR2 are MNHEY and SVGAGI. CDR3 sequence: CASSYSVRGGGYTF. Here the CDR3 DNA reads TGTGCCAGCAGTTACTCTGTCAGGGGAGGGGGCTACACCTTC.

This clonotype was observed a few times. DNA for the CDR3: TGTGCCAGTAGTTCCAGTGAAGGGACGACCACTGAAGCTTTCTTT. The encoded protein is CASSSSEGTTTEAFF. The genes are TRBV19 and TRBJ1-1, with D maybe TRBD1 (5 bases). Per germline, CDR1 LNHDA and CDR2 SQIVND (reference sequence). V lost 5 bases to trimming and J lost 4 bases, with 17 bases between them. CDR3 length: 15 residues.

This rearrangement joins TRBV28 to TRBJ2-3; TRBD1 might be the D (5 bases). V dropped 2 bases and J dropped 1 base, with 16 bases sitting between them. The V gene's germline CDR1 is MDHEN and CDR2 SYDVKM. The CDR3 is 17 amino acids. CDR3 loop: CASSLMDIGAGTDTQYF. The CDR3 DNA reads as TGTGCCAGCAGTTTAATGGACATAGGTGCTGGCACAGATACGCAGTATTTT. Full variable domain (rest looked up from reference TRBV28 and TRBJ2-3): DVKVTQSSRYLVKRTGEKVFLECVQDMDHENMFWYRQDPGLGLRLIYFSYDVKMKEKGDIPEGYSVSREKKERFSLILESASTNQTSMYLCASSLMDIGAGTDTQYFGPGTRLTVL.

This clonotype was detected many times. The chain is built from TRBV6-2 or TRBV6-3 and TRBJ2-7; TRBD1 matches 7 bases. The V and J ends lost 0 bases and 0 bases, in that order; junction bases with no gene match: 5. Germline CDR1 MNHEY, CDR2 SVGEGT. This CDR3 region has 16 residues. CDR3 amino acids: CASSYSRTGLSYEQYF. The CDR3 DNA is TGTGCCAGCAGTTACTCAAGGACAGGTCTCTCCTACGAGCAGTACTTC.

This clonotype was recorded many times. The chain couples TRBV12-3 or TRBV12-4 to TRBJ1-1; D is undetermined. V lost 3 bases to trimming and J lost 4 bases, with 9 bases between them. The CDR3 runs 13 residues. CDR3 bases: TGTGCCAGCAGTTTCTCTAGGCCCACTGAAGCTTTCTTT. Amino acid sequence: CASSFSRPTEAFF.